This T cell receptor (beta chain) was captured by sequencing in a study of blood T cell repertoires in COVID-19. Study-wide background: PBMCs, B-cell-depleted T cells, or T cells provided the cDNA or gDNA that made up the material.

Study processing details: Estimates of nucleated cell counts were drawn from the amplification of reference gene primers. Some clones are missing from TCRdb's copy, which holds only in-frame ones; the method was immunoSEQ multiplex PCR. V and J calls and clone size are copied from that table; D and trimming were computed from the DNA. The data show fewer than 40,000 clones, with about four fifths seen just once and around 40% held by the top ten. The CDR3 extends over 14 amino acids. Germline values: CDR1 SGHRS, CDR2 YFSETQ. With V trimmed by 5 bases and J by 5 bases, 6 bases remained unmatched. This TCR was recovered from an elderly man with active or convalescent COVID-19. Sequences were obtained from peripheral blood. V gene TRBV5-1 combines with J gene TRBJ2-1; 8 nucleotides line up with TRBD2. CDR3 loop: CASSRQRENNEQFF. DNA for the CDR3: TGCGCCAGCAGTCGGCAGCGGGAGAACAATGAGCAGTTCTTC.